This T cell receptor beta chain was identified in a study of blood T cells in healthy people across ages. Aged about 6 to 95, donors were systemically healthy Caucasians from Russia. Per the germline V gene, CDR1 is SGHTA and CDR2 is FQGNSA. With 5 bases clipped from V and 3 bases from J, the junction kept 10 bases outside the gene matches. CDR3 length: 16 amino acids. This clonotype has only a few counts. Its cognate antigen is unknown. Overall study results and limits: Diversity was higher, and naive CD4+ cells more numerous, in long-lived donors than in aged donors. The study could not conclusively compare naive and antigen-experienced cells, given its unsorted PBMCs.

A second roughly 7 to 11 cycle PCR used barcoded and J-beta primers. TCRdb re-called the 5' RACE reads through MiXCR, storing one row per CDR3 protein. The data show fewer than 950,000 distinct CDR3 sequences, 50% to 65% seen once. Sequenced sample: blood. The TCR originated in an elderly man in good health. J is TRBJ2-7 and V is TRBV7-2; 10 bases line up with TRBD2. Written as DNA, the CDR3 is TGTGCCAGCAGCCCTAACTCCGGGACTAGCGTCTACGAGCAGTACTTC. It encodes CASSPNSGTSVYEQYF.